Below, 5 T cell receptor beta chains from the same sample are listed, as sequenced in a study of T-cell memory formation after mild COVID-19. TCRdb called the 5' RACE reads again in MiXCR, with one record for every CDR3 protein. The sample contains hundreds of thousands of distinct CDR3 sequences, over 25% of which appear only once. Sequenced material: PBMCs or a T cell subset sorted from them (not recorded which). These receptors came from an adult woman who had mild COVID-19 (a few samples of this study predate the infection). Cell type and time point are not known.

The chain links TRBV9 to TRBJ2-7, with no clear D. This CDR3 has 14 residues. Germline-derived CDR1 and CDR2 are SGDLS and YYNGEE. V was pared by 0 bases and J by 4 bases, with 11 bases between. The CDR3 is CASSVDRRNYEQYF. CDR3 bases: TGTGCCAGCAGCGTAGACAGACGGAATTACGAGCAGTACTTC. Full variable domain (outside the CDR3, taken from reference TRBV9 and TRBJ2-7): DSGVTQTPKHLITATGQRVTLRCSPRSGDLSVYWYQQSLDQGLQFLIQYYNGEERAKGNILERFSAQQFPDLHSELNLSSLELGDSALYFCASSVDRRNYEQYFGPGTRLTVT.

This clonotype was recorded a few times. The V and J genes are TRBV5-1 and TRBJ2-7; unclear D gene. The CDR3 length is 14 residues. The V end was cut by 3 bases, the J end by 0 bases, with 10 bases between. Germline loops: CDR1 SGHRS, CDR2 YFSETQ. CDR3 sequence (DNA): TGCGCCAGCAGCTGGAAAGGAAGCTCCTACGAGCAGTACTTC. This gives the protein CASSWKGSSYEQYF.

This clonotype was seen a handful of times. V is TRBV20-1 and J is TRBJ2-3, with D hard to call. There are 11 residues in the CDR3. The V gene's germline CDR1 is DFQATT and CDR2 SNEGSKA (reference sequence). The CDR3 nucleotides read TGCAGGGCAACGGCCACAGATACGCAGTATTTT. It encodes CRATATDTQYF.

This clonotype has a handful of counts. The chain carries TRBV3-1 and TRBJ1-3; D not resolved. Between the trimmed V and J ends, which lost 3 bases and 0 bases, there was a span of 12 bases. CDR1 and CDR2 from the germline V gene are LGHDT and YNNKEL (reference sequence). The CDR3 runs 16 residues. The DNA of the CDR3 is TGTGCCAGCAGCCATCTTCTGGGCAACTCTGGAAACACCATATATTTT. It codes for CASSHLLGNSGNTIYF.

J is TRBJ2-3 and V is TRBV7-8; D is undetermined. This CDR3 contains 14 residues. The V gene's germline CDR1 is SGHVS and CDR2 FQNEAQ. V was trimmed by 4 bases and J by 1 base, leaving 9 bases between them. The CDR3 sequence is CASSSRHGTDTQYF. CDR3 DNA sequence: TGTGCCAGCAGCTCACGCCACGGCACAGATACGCAGTATTTT.